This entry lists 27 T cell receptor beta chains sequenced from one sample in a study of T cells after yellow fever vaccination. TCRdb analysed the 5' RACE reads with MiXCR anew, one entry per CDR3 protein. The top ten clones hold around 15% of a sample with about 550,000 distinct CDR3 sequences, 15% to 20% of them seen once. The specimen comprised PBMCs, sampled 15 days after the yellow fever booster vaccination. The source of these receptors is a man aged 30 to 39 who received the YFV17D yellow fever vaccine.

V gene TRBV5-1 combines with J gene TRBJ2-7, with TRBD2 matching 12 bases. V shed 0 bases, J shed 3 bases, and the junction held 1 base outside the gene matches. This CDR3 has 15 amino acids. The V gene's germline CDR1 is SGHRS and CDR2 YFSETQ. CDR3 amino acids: CASSLGTSGDYEQYF. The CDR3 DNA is TGCGCCAGCAGCTTGGGGACTAGCGGGGACTACGAGCAGTACTTC.

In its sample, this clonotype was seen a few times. The CDR3: CASRRTGDEQFF. The CDR3, as DNA: TGCGCCAGCAGACGGACAGGCGATGAGCAGTTCTTC. The chain joins TRBV5-1 to TRBJ2-1, with 7 bases aligning to TRBD1. The CDR3 runs 12 residues. Per the germline V gene, CDR1 is SGHRS and CDR2 is YFSETQ. J lost 8 bases, V lost 5 bases, and 4 bases had no gene match.

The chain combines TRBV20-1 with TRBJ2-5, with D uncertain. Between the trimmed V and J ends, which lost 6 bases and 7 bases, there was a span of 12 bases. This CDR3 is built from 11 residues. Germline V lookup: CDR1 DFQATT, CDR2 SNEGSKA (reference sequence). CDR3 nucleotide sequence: TGCAGTGCCGAAGGCCGGTTGACCCAGTACTTC. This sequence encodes CSAEGRLTQYF.

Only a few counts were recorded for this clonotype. CDR3 sequence (DNA): TGTGCCAGTAGTTACGGACAGCCGCGCACAGATACGCAGTATTTT. Protein sequence: CASSYGQPRTDTQYF. The chain carries TRBV19 and TRBJ2-3; TRBD1 might be the D (6 bases). The CDR3 loop spans 15 amino acids. Trimming took 5 bases from V and 1 from J, leaving 13 bases between them. Germline CDR1 LNHDA, CDR2 SQIVND (reference sequence).

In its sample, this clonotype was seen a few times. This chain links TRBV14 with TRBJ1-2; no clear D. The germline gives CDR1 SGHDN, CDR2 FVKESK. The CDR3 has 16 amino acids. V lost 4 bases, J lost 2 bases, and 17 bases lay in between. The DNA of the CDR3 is TGTGCCAGCAGCCCTAGACTAACATTTTTCAACTATGGCTACACCTTC. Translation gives CASSPRLTFFNYGYTF.

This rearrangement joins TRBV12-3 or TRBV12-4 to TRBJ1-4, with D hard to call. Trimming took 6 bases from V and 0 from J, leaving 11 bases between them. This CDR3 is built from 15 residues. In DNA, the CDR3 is TGTGCCAGCAGCCCTGGGCGTGCAACTAATGAAAAACTGTTTTTT. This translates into CASSPGRATNEKLFF.

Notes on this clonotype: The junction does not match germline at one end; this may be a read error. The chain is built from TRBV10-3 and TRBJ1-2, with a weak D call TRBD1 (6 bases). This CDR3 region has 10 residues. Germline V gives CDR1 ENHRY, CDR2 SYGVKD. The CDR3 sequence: CAIGPGARAF. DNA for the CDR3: TGTGCCATCGGGCCGGGGGCTCGCGCCTTC.

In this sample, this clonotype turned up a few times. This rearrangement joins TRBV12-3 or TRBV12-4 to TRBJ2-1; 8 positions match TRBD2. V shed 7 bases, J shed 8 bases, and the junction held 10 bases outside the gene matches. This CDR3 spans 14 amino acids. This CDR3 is CASTDGLARDEQFF. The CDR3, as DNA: TGTGCCAGCACCGACGGACTAGCTCGCGATGAGCAGTTCTTC.

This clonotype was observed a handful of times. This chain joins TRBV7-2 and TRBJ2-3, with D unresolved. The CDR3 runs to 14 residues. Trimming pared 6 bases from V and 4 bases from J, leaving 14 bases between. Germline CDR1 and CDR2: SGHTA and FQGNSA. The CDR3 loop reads CASRKRGPADTQYF. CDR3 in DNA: TGTGCCAGCAGGAAGAGAGGTCCGGCAGATACGCAGTATTTT.

The CDR3 coding sequence is TGTGCCAGCAGTTTCGGGACAGATAGCACAGATACGCAGTATTTT. It specifies CASSFGTDSTDTQYF. This rearrangement joins TRBV28 to TRBJ2-3, with 7 bases that match TRBD1. The ends lost 3 bases at V and 0 bases at J; junction bases unmatched: 3. Germline values: CDR1 MDHEN, CDR2 SYDVKM. This CDR3 has 15 residues.

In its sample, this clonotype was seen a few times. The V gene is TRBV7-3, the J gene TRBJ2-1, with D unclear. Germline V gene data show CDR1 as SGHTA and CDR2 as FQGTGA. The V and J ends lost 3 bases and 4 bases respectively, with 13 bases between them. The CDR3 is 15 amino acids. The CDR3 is CASSFGRSLYNEQFF. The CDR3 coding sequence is TGTGCCAGCAGCTTTGGTCGGTCCCTTTACAATGAGCAGTTCTTC.

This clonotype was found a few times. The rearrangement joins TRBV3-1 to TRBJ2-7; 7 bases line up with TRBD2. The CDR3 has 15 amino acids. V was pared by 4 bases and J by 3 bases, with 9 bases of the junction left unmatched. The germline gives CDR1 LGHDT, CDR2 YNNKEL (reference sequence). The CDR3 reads CASSPSEWGGYEQYF. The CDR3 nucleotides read TGTGCCAGCAGCCCCTCTGAGTGGGGGGGCTACGAGCAGTACTTC.

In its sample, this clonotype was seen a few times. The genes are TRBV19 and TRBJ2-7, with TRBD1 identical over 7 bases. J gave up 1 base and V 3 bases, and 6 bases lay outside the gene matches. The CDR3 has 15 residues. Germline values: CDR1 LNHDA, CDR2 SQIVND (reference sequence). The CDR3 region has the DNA TGTGCCAGTAGTATCAGACAGGGACCTTCCTACGAGCAGTACTTC. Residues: CASSIRQGPSYEQYF.

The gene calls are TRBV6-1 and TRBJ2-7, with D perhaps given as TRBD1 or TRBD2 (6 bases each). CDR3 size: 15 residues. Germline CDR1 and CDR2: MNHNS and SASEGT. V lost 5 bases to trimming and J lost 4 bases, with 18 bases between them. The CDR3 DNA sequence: TGTGCCAGCAGTAGCCCAGGGGTCGGGGGATACGAGCAGTACTTC. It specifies CASSSPGVGGYEQYF.

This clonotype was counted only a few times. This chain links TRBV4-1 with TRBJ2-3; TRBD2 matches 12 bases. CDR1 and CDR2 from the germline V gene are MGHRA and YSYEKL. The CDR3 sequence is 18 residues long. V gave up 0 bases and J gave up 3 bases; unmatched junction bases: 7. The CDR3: CASSQDPLAGGRTDTQYF. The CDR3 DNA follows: TGCGCCAGCAGCCAAGATCCGCTAGCGGGAGGGCGGACAGATACGCAGTATTTT.

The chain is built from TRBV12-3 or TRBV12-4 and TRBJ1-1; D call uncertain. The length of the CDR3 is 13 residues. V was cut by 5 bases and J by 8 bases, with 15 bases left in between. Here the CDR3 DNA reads TGTGCCAGCAGTCCCCAACCGGACTCGGAAGCTTTCTTT. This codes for CASSPQPDSEAFF.

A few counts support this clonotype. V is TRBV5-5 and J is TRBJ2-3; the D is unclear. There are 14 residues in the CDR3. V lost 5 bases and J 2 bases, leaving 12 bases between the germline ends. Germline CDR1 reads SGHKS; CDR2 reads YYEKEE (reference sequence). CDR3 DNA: TGTGCCAGCAGGCTTGACTCCCTCACAGATACGCAGTATTTT. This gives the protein CASRLDSLTDTQYF.

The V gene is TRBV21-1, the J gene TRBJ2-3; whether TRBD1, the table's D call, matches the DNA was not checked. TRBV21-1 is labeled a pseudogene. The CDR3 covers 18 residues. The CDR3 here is CASSDDRATTKSTDTQYF. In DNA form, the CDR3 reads TGTGCCAGCAGCGATGACAGGGCTACGACTAAAAGCACAGATACGCAGTATTTT.

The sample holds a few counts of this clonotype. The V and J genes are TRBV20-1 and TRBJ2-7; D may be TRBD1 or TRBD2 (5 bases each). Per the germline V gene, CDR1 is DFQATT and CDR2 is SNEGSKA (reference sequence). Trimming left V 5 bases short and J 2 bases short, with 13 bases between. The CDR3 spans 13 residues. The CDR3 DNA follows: TGCAGTGCTGGCCGGGACGGTGCCTACGAGCAGTACTTC. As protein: CSAGRDGAYEQYF.

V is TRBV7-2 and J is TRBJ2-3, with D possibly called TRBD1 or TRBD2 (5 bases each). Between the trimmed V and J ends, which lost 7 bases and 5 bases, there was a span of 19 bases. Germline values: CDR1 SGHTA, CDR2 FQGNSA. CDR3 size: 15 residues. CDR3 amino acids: CASTLRALRGDTQYF. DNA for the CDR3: TGTGCCAGCACCCTGCGGGCCCTTAGGGGAGATACGCAGTATTTT. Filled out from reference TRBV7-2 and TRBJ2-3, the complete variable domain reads GAGVSQSPSNKVTEKGKDVELRCDPISGHTALYWYRQSLGQGLEFLIYFQGNSAPDKSGLPSDRFSAERTGGSVSTLTIQRTQQEDSAVYLCASTLRALRGDTQYFGPGTRLTVL.

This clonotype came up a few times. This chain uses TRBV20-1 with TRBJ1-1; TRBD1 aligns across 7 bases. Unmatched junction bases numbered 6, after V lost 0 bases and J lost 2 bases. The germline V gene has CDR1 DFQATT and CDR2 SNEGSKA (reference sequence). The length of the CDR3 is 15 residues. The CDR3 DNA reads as TGCAGTGCTAGAGAAGTGACAGGGTTCAACACTGAAGCTTTCTTT. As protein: CSAREVTGFNTEAFF.

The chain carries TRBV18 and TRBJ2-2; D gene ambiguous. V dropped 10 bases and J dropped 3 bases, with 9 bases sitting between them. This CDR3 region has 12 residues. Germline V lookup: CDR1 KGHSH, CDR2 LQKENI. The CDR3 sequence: CANGPDTGELFF. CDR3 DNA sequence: TGTGCCAACGGCCCAGACACCGGGGAGCTGTTTTTT. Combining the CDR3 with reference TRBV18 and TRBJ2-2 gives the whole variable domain NAGVMQNPRHLVRRRGQEARLRCSPMKGHSHVYWYRQLPEEGLKFMVYLQKENIIDESGMPKERFSAEFPKEGPSILRIQQVVRGDSAAYFCANGPDTGELFFGEGSRLTVL.

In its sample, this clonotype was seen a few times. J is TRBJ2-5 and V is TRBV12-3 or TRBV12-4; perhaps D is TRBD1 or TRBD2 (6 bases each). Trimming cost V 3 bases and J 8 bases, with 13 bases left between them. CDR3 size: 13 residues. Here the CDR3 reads CASSFRAGGTQYF. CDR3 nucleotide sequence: TGTGCCAGCAGTTTTCGGGCCGGGGGCACCCAGTACTTC.

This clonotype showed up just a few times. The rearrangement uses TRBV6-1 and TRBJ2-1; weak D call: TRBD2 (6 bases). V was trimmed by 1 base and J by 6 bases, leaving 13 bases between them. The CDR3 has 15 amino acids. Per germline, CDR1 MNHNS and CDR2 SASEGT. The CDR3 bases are TGTGCCAGCAGTGAAGAAATGCTAGCGATCAATGAGCAGTTCTTC. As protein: CASSEEMLAINEQFF.

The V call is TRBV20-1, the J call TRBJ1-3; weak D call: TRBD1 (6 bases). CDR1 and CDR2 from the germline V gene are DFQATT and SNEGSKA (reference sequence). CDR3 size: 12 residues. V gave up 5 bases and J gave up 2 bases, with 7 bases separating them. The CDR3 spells CSAGDTGNTIYF. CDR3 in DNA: TGCAGTGCTGGGGACACTGGAAACACCATATATTTT.

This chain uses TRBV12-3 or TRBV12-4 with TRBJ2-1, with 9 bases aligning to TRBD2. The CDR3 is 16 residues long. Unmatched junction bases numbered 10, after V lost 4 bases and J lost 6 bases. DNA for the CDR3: TGTGCCAGCAGTTCTCAACTAGCGGGCAACCTCAATGAGCAGTTCTTC. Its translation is CASSSQLAGNLNEQFF.

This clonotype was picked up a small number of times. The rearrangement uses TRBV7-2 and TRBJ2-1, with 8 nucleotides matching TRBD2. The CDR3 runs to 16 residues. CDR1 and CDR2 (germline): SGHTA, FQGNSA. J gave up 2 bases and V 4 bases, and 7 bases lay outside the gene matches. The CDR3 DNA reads TGTGCCAGCAGCTCAGTCGGGACTAGTCCCTACAATGAGCAGTTCTTC. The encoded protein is CASSSVGTSPYNEQFF.